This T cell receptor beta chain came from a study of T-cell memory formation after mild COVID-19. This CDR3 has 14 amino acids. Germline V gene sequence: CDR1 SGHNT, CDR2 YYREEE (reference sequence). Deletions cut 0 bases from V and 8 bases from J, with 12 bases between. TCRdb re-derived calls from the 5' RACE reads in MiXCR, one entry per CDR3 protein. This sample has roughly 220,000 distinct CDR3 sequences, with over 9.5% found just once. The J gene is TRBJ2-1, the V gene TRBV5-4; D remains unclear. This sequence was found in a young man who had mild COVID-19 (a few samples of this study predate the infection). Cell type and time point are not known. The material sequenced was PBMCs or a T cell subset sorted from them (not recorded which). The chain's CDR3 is CASSLVPRVDEQFF. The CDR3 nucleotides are TGTGCCAGCAGCTTGGTACCACGGGTGGATGAGCAGTTCTTC. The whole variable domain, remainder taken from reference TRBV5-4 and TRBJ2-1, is ETGVTQSPTHLIKTRGQQVTLRCSSQSGHNTVSWYQQALGQGPQFIFQYYREEENGRGNFPPRFSGLQFPNYSSELNVNALELDDSALYLCASSLVPRVDEQFFGPGTRLTVL.